This T cell receptor beta chain was identified in a study of cytomegalovirus exposure and HLA in healthy donors. The study, taken as a whole, reports: The investigators catalogued 160 or so TCR beta chains as cytomegalovirus-associated. The TCR clusters that emerged in the first cohort tended, a later analysis found, to co-occur in the approximately 110 validation repertoires.

In regard to this clone: What it binds is not known.

TCRdb's table, derived via immunoSEQ multiplex PCR, lists solely in-frame clones and lacks some. Here the sample spans approximately 100,000 clones, around 89% being singletons. CDR3 length: 13 residues. Trimming took 1 base from V and 0 from J, leaving 4 bases between them. The germline V gene encodes CDR1 SGHTA and CDR2 FQGNSA. This clonotype originated in a woman aged 18 to 35 in good health and CMV-seropositive. The chain couples TRBV7-2 to TRBJ2-7; D is unclear. Sequences were obtained from PBMCs. As DNA, the CDR3 is TGTGCCAGCAGCTTAGGTCTCTCCTACGAGCAGTACTTC. Residues: CASSLGLSYEQYF. Looking up the rest from reference TRBV7-2 and TRBJ2-7 gives the full variable domain: GAGVSQSPSNKVTEKGKDVELRCDPISGHTALYWYRQSLGQGLEFLIYFQGNSAPDKSGLPSDRFSAERTGGSVSTLTIQRTQQEDSAVYLCASSLGLSYEQYFGPGTRLTVT.